This T cell receptor beta chain appears in the sequencing data of a study of T-cell reconstitution after alpha-beta-depleted transplantation in children. Study-wide results and caveats: Among T cells one year after transplant, newly produced cells accounted for most counts and diversity. Several hundred expanded graft clones reportedly supplied alpha-beta T cells about two months after transplant.

This clonotype showed up many times. Its antigen remains unidentified. Trimming cost V 0 bases and J 7 bases; bases outside gene matches: 3. The germline CDR1 and CDR2 sequences are LGHNA and YNFKEQ. The CDR3 is made up of 14 amino acids. Unique molecular identifiers were incorporated into the prepared TCRbeta library. Using its own MiXCR run on the PCR reads, TCRdb lists one record per CDR3 protein. The sample comprises 600,000 to 700,000 distinct CDR3 sequences, around 13% of which are singletons, and around 0.76% rests with the top ten. V and J are TRBV4-2 and TRBJ2-1; 7 bases align to TRBD2. Sequencing was performed on PBMCs, taken before TCRalphabeta/CD19-depleted stem cell transplant. This TCR was sampled from a girl under 10 years old with congenital amegakaryocytic thrombocytopenia, due to receive a stem cell transplant. In nucleotides, the CDR3 is TGTGCCAGCAGCCAAGACGGGAGGCGGAATGAGCAGTTCTTC. Amino acid sequence: CASSQDGRRNEQFF.